This TCR beta chain was profiled in a study of control samples from healthy donors and cancer patients. This table comes from immunoSEQ multiplex PCR, and its TCRdb copy is limited to in-frame clones, with some not included. The table has approximately 160,000 clones, about 94% seen once; the top ten hold 4.1%. V lost 4 bases and J 3 bases, leaving 12 bases between the germline ends. The CDR3 consists of 14 residues. CDR1 SGHRS and CDR2 YFSETQ come from the germline V gene. Input material: blood. The clonotype comes from an older woman in good health. The chain employs TRBV5-1 and TRBJ2-3; perhaps D is TRBD1 or TRBD2 (5 bases each). The CDR3 nucleotides read TGCGCCAGCAGCCCCCAGGGACGGACAGATACGCAGTATTTT. Translating gives CASSPQGRTDTQYF.